Each of the 4 T cell receptor beta chains below was sequenced from the same sample in a study of response to subunit inactivated influenza vaccine. Using its own MiXCR run on the RT-PCR reads, TCRdb lists one record per CDR3 protein. The data hold around 710,000 distinct CDR3 sequences, with approximately 15% observed a single time. This specimen was PBMCs from blood, taken approximately 15 days before vaccination. The receptors shown here come from a man aged 45-65 years who received an inactivated influenza vaccine.

The chain combines TRBV2 with TRBJ2-3; 9 bases align to TRBD1. The length of the CDR3 is 14 residues. CDR1 and CDR2 from the germline V gene are SNHLY and FYNNEI. V lost 6 bases, J lost 5 bases, and 6 bases stayed unmatched. The CDR3, as DNA: TGTGCCAGCAGCCGAGGACAGGGGCGAGATACGCAGTATTTT. This codes for CASSRGQGRDTQYF. Together with reference TRBV2 and TRBJ2-3, the CDR3 gives the full variable domain: EPEVTQTPSHQVTQMGQEVILRCVPISNHLYFYWYRQILGQKVEFLVSFYNNEISEKSEIFDDQFSVERPDGSNFTLKIRSTKLEDSAMYFCASSRGQGRDTQYFGPGTRLTVL.

This chain joins TRBV6-1 and TRBJ2-7; a possible D gene is TRBD2 (6 bases). The length of the CDR3 is 12 residues. V was clipped by 1 base and J by 7 bases, with 8 bases between them. Germline loops: CDR1 MNHNS, CDR2 SASEGT. CDR3 loop: CASSEVGREQYF. CDR3 nucleotide sequence: TGTGCCAGCAGTGAAGTCGGGAGAGAGCAGTACTTC.

The gene calls are TRBV6-1 and TRBJ1-2, with 8 bases fitting TRBD1. Germline-derived CDR1 and CDR2 are MNHNS and SASEGT. Trimming took 6 bases from V and 5 from J; bases not matched to a gene: 8. This CDR3 has 14 residues. This CDR3 is CASSSDRGRYGYTF. CDR3 DNA: TGTGCCAGCAGCAGCGACAGGGGACGGTATGGCTACACCTTC.

This clonotype was detected a few times. This chain links TRBV5-1 with TRBJ2-3; 10 bases agree with TRBD2. Germline V gene sequence: CDR1 SGHRS, CDR2 YFSETQ. Losses at the gene ends were 6 bases for V and 0 bases for J; bases not matched to a gene: 10. The CDR3 loop spans 17 amino acids. In nucleotides, the CDR3 is TGCGCCAGCACAGCTAGCGGGGGACCCCATAGCACAGATACGCAGTATTTT. Translated, it gives CASTASGGPHSTDTQYF.